What follows describes a single T cell receptor (beta chain). Its antigen target is currently unknown. Base qualities are not at hand, and no much larger clone is one base apart. The entry originates in a study of T cell changes during pregnancy in multiple sclerosis (dated by TCRdb to 2018 to 2020). Regarding the study in general: Changes in the T cell repertoire over the course of pregnancy were examined in this study in women with multiple sclerosis.

Its CDR3 holds 13 amino acids, cysteine through phenylalanine. Just the 39-base CDR3 DNA is kept, in frame starting at base 1. The junction carries 14 bases between V and J, which are trimmed by 6 bases and 6 bases respectively. Per the germline V gene (reference sequence), LNHDA is the CDR1 and SQIVND is the CDR2. Libraries came from the immunoSEQ multiplex PCR assay. TCRdb took this table from immuneACCESS and kept in-frame rearrangements with V and J called. Such tables lack part of the clones; where checked against another copy, unresolved V genes explain under half of the gap, and the rest is unexplained. The sample table records 35,000 to 45,000 clones; approximately 91% of these occur just once. The ten largest account for less than 0.95% of the sample.

In this chain, TRBV19 is recombined with TRBJ1-1, with a weak D call of TRBD1 (5 bases match). The sequencing here drew on CD4+ T cells from peripheral blood mononuclear cells, taken before pregnancy. The TCR sequence derives from a female donor with multiple sclerosis, enrolled in a pregnancy study. The DNA is as follows: TGTGCCAGTAGAGAGCGGGGGAGACCTGAAGCTTTCTTT. Translated, this is CASRERGRPEAFF.